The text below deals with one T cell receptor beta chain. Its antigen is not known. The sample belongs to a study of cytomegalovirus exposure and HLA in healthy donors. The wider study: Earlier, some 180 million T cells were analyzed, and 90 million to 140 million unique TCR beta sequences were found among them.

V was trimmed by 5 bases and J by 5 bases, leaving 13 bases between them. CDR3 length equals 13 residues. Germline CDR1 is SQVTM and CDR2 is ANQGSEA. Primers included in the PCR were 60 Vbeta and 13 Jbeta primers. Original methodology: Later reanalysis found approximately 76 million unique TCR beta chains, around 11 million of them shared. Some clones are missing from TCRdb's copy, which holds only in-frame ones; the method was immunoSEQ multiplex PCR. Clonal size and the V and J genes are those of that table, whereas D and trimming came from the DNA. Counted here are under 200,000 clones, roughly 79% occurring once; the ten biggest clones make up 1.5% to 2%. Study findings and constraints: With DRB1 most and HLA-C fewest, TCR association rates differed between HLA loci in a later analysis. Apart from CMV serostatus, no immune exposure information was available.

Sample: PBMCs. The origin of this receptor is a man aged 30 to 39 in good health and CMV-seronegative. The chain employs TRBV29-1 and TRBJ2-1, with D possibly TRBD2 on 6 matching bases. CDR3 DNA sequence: TGCAGCGTTCTTTGGGACTCGAACAATGAGCAGTTCTTC. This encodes CSVLWDSNNEQFF.